These 12 T cell receptor beta chains share one sample of origin, sequenced in a study of T cells in localized non-small cell lung cancer (dated by TCRdb to 2019 to 2021). The library was generated by the immunoSEQ multiplex PCR assay. TCRdb provides this immuneACCESS table in a form limited to in-frame rearrangements. Some clones are lacking; in checked studies, under half of them reflect an unresolved V gene, and why the rest are absent is not known. Here the sample has approximately 41,000 clones; roughly 89% occur a single time. Of the sample, more than 5.5% is held by the ten largest clones. Specimen: peripheral blood mononuclear cells, collected before any cancer treatment. The origin of the receptors is a male donor aged 60 or older with stage II lung adenocarcinoma.

This rearrangement joins TRBV4-3 to TRBJ2-1; weak D call: TRBD2 (5 bases). The CDR3 spans 17 residues. Looked up from germline, CDR1 is LGHNA and CDR2 is YSLEER. The germline V and J ends were trimmed by 3 bases and 5 bases, with 20 bases remaining between them. CDR3 residues: CASSHKGAERGNNEQFF. The CDR3 DNA is TGCGCCAGCAGCCATAAGGGAGCGGAACGTGGTAACAATGAGCAGTTCTTC.

The chain carries TRBV10-3 and TRBJ1-1; D perhaps matches TRBD1 (5 bases). Trimming shortened V by 6 bases and J by 1 base, and 6 bases separated the two germline ends. The germline gives CDR1 ENHRY, CDR2 SYGVKD. The CDR3 is made up of 12 amino acids. The CDR3 loop is CAIRGQNTEAFF. As DNA, the CDR3 is TGTGCCATCAGAGGACAGAACACTGAAGCTTTCTTT.

V and J are TRBV18 and TRBJ1-5; D uncertain. The length of the CDR3 is 13 residues. Trimming removed 4 bases at V and 5 bases at J, with 9 bases between. CDR1 KGHSH and CDR2 LQKENI come from the germline V gene. CDR3 nucleotides: TGTGCCAGCTCACGAGGGTTTGATCAGCCCCAGCATTTT. Protein sequence: CASSRGFDQPQHF.

The chain employs TRBV5-4 and TRBJ2-2; 8 positions match TRBD1. V shed 4 bases, J shed 3 bases, and the junction held 8 bases outside the gene matches. The length of the CDR3 is 16 residues. CDR1 is SGHNT and CDR2 is YYREEE in the germline V gene (reference sequence). CDR3 DNA: TGTGCCAGCAGCCCCCCCCAGGGGGCCCACACCGGGGAGCTGTTTTTT. Residues: CASSPPQGAHTGELFF.

In this sample, this clone turned up once. V is TRBV9 and J is TRBJ2-7; TRBD1 matches 8 bases. V shed 0 bases, J shed 5 bases, and the junction held 7 bases outside the gene matches. Per germline, CDR1 SGDLS and CDR2 YYNGEE. The CDR3 sequence is 15 residues long. The CDR3 loop reads CASSVVDRGDDEQYF. The CDR3 DNA reads as TGTGCCAGCAGCGTAGTCGACAGGGGTGACGACGAGCAGTACTTC.

The J gene is TRBJ1-1, the V gene TRBV18, with a tentative D call TRBD1 (5 bases). V dropped 5 bases and J dropped 0 bases, with 10 bases sitting between them. The CDR3 is 14 residues long. Per the germline V gene, CDR1 is KGHSH and CDR2 is LQKENI. This chain's CDR3 is CASSTQGMNTEAFF. As DNA, the CDR3 is TGTGCCAGCTCAACGCAGGGCATGAACACTGAAGCTTTCTTT.

In this sample, this clone turned up a few times. The rearrangement uses TRBV5-6 and TRBJ2-2; no reliable D call. The CDR3 sequence is 13 residues long. V was cut by 4 bases and J by 4 bases, with 8 bases left in between. Germline loops: CDR1 SGHDT, CDR2 YYEEEE. The CDR3 protein is CASSTTFTGELFF. Written as DNA, the CDR3 is TGTGCCAGCAGCACTACCTTCACCGGGGAGCTGTTTTTT.

The chain uses TRBV7-9 and TRBJ1-1; D is unresolved. Trimming pared 3 bases from V and 0 bases from J, leaving 11 bases between. CDR3 size: 15 residues. CDR1 and CDR2 (germline): SEHNR, FQNEAQ (reference sequence). The CDR3 region is CASSFSLGLNTEAFF. CDR3 nucleotide sequence: TGTGCCAGCAGCTTTTCCCTCGGCCTGAACACTGAAGCTTTCTTT.

The chain recombines TRBV7-2 with TRBJ2-6, with D hard to call. Germline-derived CDR1 and CDR2 are SGHTA and FQGNSA. CDR3 length: 15 residues. Between the trimmed V and J ends, which lost 1 base and 0 bases, there was a span of 4 bases. CDR3 DNA sequence: TGTGCCAGCAGCTTAGATAGCTCTGGGGCCAACGTCCTGACTTTC. It yields the protein CASSLDSSGANVLTF.

The chain carries TRBV19 and TRBJ1-5; D gene ambiguous. Looked up from germline, CDR1 is LNHDA and CDR2 is SQIVND (reference sequence). The V end lost 5 bases, the J end lost 2 bases, and 13 bases lay between the germline ends. This CDR3 is 15 amino acids long. The CDR3 nucleotides are TGTGCCAGTAGTCCCCAAAAGACTGGCAATCAGCCCCAGCATTTT. It specifies CASSPQKTGNQPQHF.

This rearrangement joins TRBV30 to TRBJ1-2; tentative D call: TRBD1 (6 bases). CDR3 length: 13 residues. Trimming left V 3 bases short and J 2 bases short, with 10 bases between. Per the germline V gene, CDR1 is GTSNPN and CDR2 is SVGIG (reference sequence). CDR3 sequence: CAWRTGRNYGYTF. The CDR3 DNA reads as TGTGCCTGGAGGACAGGAAGGAACTATGGCTACACCTTC. The full variable domain, in which reference TRBV30 and TRBJ1-2 provide the parts outside the CDR3, is SQTIHQWPATLVQPVGSPLSLECTVEGTSNPNLYWYRQAAGRGLQLLFYSVGIGQISSEVPQNLSASRPQDRQFILSSKKLLLSDSGFYLCAWRTGRNYGYTFGSGTRLTVV.

The chain carries TRBV4-2 and TRBJ2-5, with D maybe TRBD2 (5 bases). The CDR3 length is 15 residues. Trimming took 4 bases from V and 3 from J, leaving 15 bases between them. Per germline, CDR1 LGHNA and CDR2 YNFKEQ. CDR3 sequence reads: CASSPGMGREETQYF. For the CDR3, the DNA is TGTGCCAGCAGCCCGGGGATGGGGAGAGAAGAGACCCAGTACTTC.